Below are 28 T cell receptor beta chains sequenced from a single sample in a study of control samples from healthy donors and cancer patients. The table came from immunoSEQ multiplex PCR; TCRdb's copy has only in-frame clones and leaves some out. The data hold some 57,000 clones, with 90% to 95% observed a single time. The sequencing input was blood. The receptor set was obtained from a man younger than 45 in good health.

V usage is TRBV5-1 and J usage is TRBJ1-2, with 9 bases that match TRBD1. Losses at the gene ends were 4 bases for V and 4 bases for J; bases not matched to a gene: 14. CDR1 and CDR2 from the germline V gene are SGHRS and YFSETQ. There are 17 residues in the CDR3. CDR3 sequence reads: CASSSGTGRGKSYGYTF. The DNA of the CDR3 is TGCGCCAGCAGCAGTGGGACAGGGAGAGGAAAGAGCTATGGCTACACCTTC.

CDR3 in DNA: TGTGCCAGCAGCCCGACAGGGGGCATAGATACGCAGTATTTT. This encodes CASSPTGGIDTQYF. V gene TRBV7-8 combines with J gene TRBJ2-3; the match to TRBD1 covers 10 bases. Germline loops: CDR1 SGHVS, CDR2 FQNEAQ. V dropped 5 bases and J dropped 5; count of bases not matched to a gene: 4. This CDR3 region has 14 residues.

The V gene is TRBV30, the J gene TRBJ1-2; 7 bases map to TRBD1. This CDR3 comprises 14 residues. Per the germline V gene, CDR1 is GTSNPN and CDR2 is SVGIG (reference sequence). Losses at the gene ends were 5 bases for V and 7 bases for J; bases not matched to a gene: 13. The CDR3 DNA sequence: TGTGCCTGGGAGAGGACAGGTTGGGATGGTGGCTACACCTTC. Translation gives CAWERTGWDGGYTF.

The chain uses TRBV4-1 and TRBJ1-1, with 7 bases identical to TRBD1. The CDR3 consists of 15 residues. The germline gives CDR1 MGHRA, CDR2 YSYEKL. V shed 4 bases and J 5 bases; nucleotides not matched to a gene: 10. This CDR3 is CASSLGKGADTEAFF. Here the CDR3 DNA reads TGCGCCAGCAGCCTAGGGAAGGGGGCAGATACTGAAGCTTTCTTT.

The chain couples TRBV7-9 to TRBJ2-2; TRBD2 matches at 7 bases. Germline trimming cut 1 base from V and 6 bases from J; bases unmatched to any gene: 5. Germline assignment: CDR1 SEHNR and CDR2 FQNEAQ (reference sequence). CDR3 size: 15 residues. Written as DNA, the CDR3 is TGTGCCAGCAGCTTAGAGCGCGCGGGAGCCGGGGAGCTGTTTTTT. It encodes CASSLERAGAGELFF.

This chain links TRBV28 with TRBJ2-2, with unresolved D. Per germline, CDR1 MDHEN and CDR2 SYDVKM. This CDR3 is built from 15 residues. The V end was cut by 5 bases, the J end by 7 bases, with 17 bases between. The CDR3 region is CASSRATRKHGELFF. The DNA for the CDR3 is TGTGCCAGCAGTCGAGCGACGCGTAAACACGGGGAGCTGTTTTTT.

The rearrangement links TRBV25-1 to TRBJ1-1; D is unclear. The CDR3 has 14 residues. In germline, CDR1 is MGHDK, CDR2 SYGVNS. Trimming pared 5 bases from V and 4 bases from J, leaving 14 bases between. The CDR3 spells CASSIQNAGTEAFF. The CDR3 DNA reads TGTGCCAGCAGTATTCAGAACGCCGGCACTGAAGCTTTCTTT.

The V gene is TRBV9, the J gene TRBJ2-1; D not resolved. CDR1 and CDR2 from the germline V gene are SGDLS and YYNGEE. Deletions cut 4 bases from V and 10 bases from J, with 15 bases between. The CDR3 loop spans 13 amino acids. In nucleotides, the CDR3 is TGTGCCAGCAGCATCATTGGAACACAGGAGCAGTTCTTC. It is translated as CASSIIGTQEQFF.

This clone was found a few times. CDR3 sequence (DNA): TGTGCCAGCAGCCCCGTAGCGGGGGGGACTTACAATGAGCAGTTCTTC. This translates into CASSPVAGGTYNEQFF. This sequence joins TRBV7-2 and TRBJ2-1; TRBD2 agrees at 11 bases. Per the germline V gene, CDR1 is SGHTA and CDR2 is FQGNSA. This CDR3 spans 16 amino acids. J gave up 4 bases and V 5 bases, and 7 bases lay outside the gene matches. Full variable domain (outside the CDR3, taken from reference TRBV7-2 and TRBJ2-1): GAGVSQSPSNKVTEKGKDVELRCDPISGHTALYWYRQSLGQGLEFLIYFQGNSAPDKSGLPSDRFSAERTGGSVSTLTIQRTQQEDSAVYLCASSPVAGGTYNEQFFGPGTRLTVL.

The chain combines TRBV29-1 with TRBJ2-2, with D perhaps matching TRBD2 (5 bases). The germline V gene has CDR1 SQVTM and CDR2 ANQGSEA. The ends were cut back, 1 base at V and 5 bases at J, with 11 bases in the middle. The CDR3 spans 14 residues. The CDR3 DNA reads TGCAGCGTTGAAGTAGGGAGAGGGACCGGGGAGCTGTTTTTT. It encodes CSVEVGRGTGELFF.

The J gene is TRBJ1-1, the V gene TRBV6-5, with TRBD1 matching over 10 bases. CDR3 length: 13 residues. CDR1 and CDR2 (germline): MNHEY, SVGAGI. J gave up 2 bases and V 8 bases, and 2 bases lay outside the gene matches. CDR3 region: CASETGGNTEAFF. The CDR3 DNA is TGTGCCAGCGAGACAGGGGGCAACACTGAAGCTTTCTTT.

This sequence joins TRBV7-2 and TRBJ2-7, with a weak D call TRBD2 (6 bases). The CDR3 contains 14 residues. The V gene lost 4 bases and the J gene lost 3 bases, with 13 bases spanning the gap. The germline V gene encodes CDR1 SGHTA and CDR2 FQGNSA. The CDR3 coding sequence is TGTGCCAGCAGCTCTCCGGGACTGTACTACGAGCAGTACTTC. It yields the protein CASSSPGLYYEQYF. The full variable domain, completed using reference TRBV7-2 and TRBJ2-7, is GAGVSQSPSNKVTEKGKDVELRCDPISGHTALYWYRQSLGQGLEFLIYFQGNSAPDKSGLPSDRFSAERTGGSVSTLTIQRTQQEDSAVYLCASSSPGLYYEQYFGPGTRLTVT.

The chain combines TRBV11-2 with TRBJ1-6; a weak D match, TRBD1 (5 bases). The germline gives CDR1 SGHAT, CDR2 FQNNGV. This CDR3 has 16 amino acids. Trimming left V 5 bases short and J 7 bases short, with 18 bases between. The CDR3 DNA reads TGTGCCAGCAGCGTGGAGGGGTGGGCAAGAAATTCACCCCTCCACTTT. Protein sequence: CASSVEGWARNSPLHF. The variable domain in full, completed from reference TRBV11-2 and TRBJ1-6, reads EAGVAQSPRYKIIEKRQSVAFWCNPISGHATLYWYQQILGQGPKLLIQFQNNGVVDDSQLPKDRFSAERLKGVDSTLKIQPAKLEDSAVYLCASSVEGWARNSPLHFGNGTRLTVT.

This chain links TRBV18 with TRBJ2-7; tentatively, D is TRBD1 (5 bases). CDR1 is KGHSH and CDR2 is LQKENI in the germline V gene. This CDR3 region has 14 residues. Trimming took off 3 bases at V and 9 bases at J, with 18 bases between the two ends. DNA for the CDR3: TGTGCCAGCTCACCGGGGCTAGGGAACAGCCGGCAGTACTTC. This translates into CASSPGLGNSRQYF.

The V call is TRBV27, the J call TRBJ2-3, with D perhaps matching TRBD2 (8 bases). This CDR3 spans 18 amino acids. V was trimmed by 3 bases and J by 3 bases, leaving 22 bases between them. Germline-derived CDR1 and CDR2 are MNHEY and SMNVEV (reference sequence). The DNA for the CDR3 is TGTGCCAGCAGTTTGGGACAGAGGGGCGGGAGGCGGACAGATACGCAGTATTTT. Its protein is CASSLGQRGGRRTDTQYF.

The chain combines TRBV5-1 with TRBJ2-1; 9 bases match TRBD2. Germline V lookup: CDR1 SGHRS, CDR2 YFSETQ. V dropped 6 bases and J dropped 4; count of bases not matched to a gene: 11. The CDR3 consists of 16 residues. The CDR3 spells CASTWGREGFYNEQFF. The CDR3 DNA reads as TGCGCCAGCACCTGGGGGCGGGAGGGCTTTTACAATGAGCAGTTCTTC.

The chain has TRBV19 and TRBJ2-7; TRBD1 is a possible D gene (5 bases). This CDR3 comprises 16 residues. Germline-derived CDR1 and CDR2 are LNHDA and SQIVND (reference sequence). Trimming took 1 base from V and 0 from J, leaving 13 bases between them. As DNA, the CDR3 is TGTGCCAGTAGTATAGCATCAGGGATGGCCTCCTACGAGCAGTACTTC. Protein: CASSIASGMASYEQYF.

This clone has just one count. The chain recombines TRBV7-9 with TRBJ1-1; D gene uncertain. This CDR3 comprises 14 residues. Trimming stripped 4 bases from V and 4 bases from J, with 13 bases between. CDR1 and CDR2 from the germline V gene are SEHNR and FQNEAQ (reference sequence). In nucleotides, the CDR3 is TGTGCCAGCAGCTCGCCCCAGGTTACCACTGAAGCTTTCTTT. Translated: CASSSPQVTTEAFF.

The J gene is TRBJ2-5, the V gene TRBV7-3; TRBD1 might be the D (5 bases). Germline V gene sequence: CDR1 SGHTA, CDR2 FQGTGA. There are 15 residues in the CDR3. V lost 1 base, J lost 1 base, and 10 bases lay in between. This CDR3 reads CASSLMGRLQETQYF. In DNA, the CDR3 is TGTGCCAGCAGCTTAATGGGGCGACTCCAAGAGACCCAGTACTTC.

V usage is TRBV3-1 (or the pseudogene TRBV3-2) and J usage is TRBJ2-2; 9 nucleotides align to TRBD2. Germline CDR1 reads LGHDT; CDR2 reads YNNKEL (reference sequence). V lost 1 base to trimming and J lost 7 bases; unmatched junction nucleotides: 7. The CDR3 consists of 16 residues. The DNA of the CDR3 is TGTGCCAGCAGCCAAGTGGGCGGGAGGGTCGGCGGGGAGCTGTTTTTT. It translates to CASSQVGGRVGGELFF.

The V and J genes are TRBV28 and TRBJ1-6; D is unclear. V lost 2 bases to trimming and J lost 7 bases, with 9 bases between them. Per germline, CDR1 MDHEN and CDR2 SYDVKM. The CDR3 is 14 residues long. The CDR3, as DNA: TGTGCCAGCAGTTTACTGTACAGAAATTCACCCCTCCACTTT. Amino acid sequence: CASSLLYRNSPLHF.

This chain uses TRBV7-3 with TRBJ1-1, with D perhaps TRBD1 (6 bases). Germline V gene data show CDR1 as SGHTA and CDR2 as FQGTGA. Deletions cut 9 bases from V and 1 base from J, with 15 bases between. The CDR3 runs to 14 residues. The CDR3 DNA reads as TGTGCCAGTAGACAGGATCCCTCGAACACTGAAGCTTTCTTT. It is translated as CASRQDPSNTEAFF.

The chain joins TRBV4-1 to TRBJ2-2, with D unclear. Looked up from germline, CDR1 is MGHRA and CDR2 is YSYEKL. V dropped 1 base and J dropped 3 bases, with 6 bases sitting between them. The length of the CDR3 is 14 residues. The CDR3 sequence: CASSQGLDTGELFF. The CDR3 DNA reads TGCGCCAGCAGCCAAGGCCTAGACACCGGGGAGCTGTTTTTT.

With regard to this clone: A read error may produce the germline difference seen at one junction end. The chain recombines TRBV6-4 with TRBJ2-2; the D call may be TRBD1 or TRBD2 (5 bases each). The germline CDR1 and CDR2 sequences are MRHNA and SNTAGT. The CDR3 contains 13 residues. This CDR3 reads CASSEGNPGELFF. CDR3 DNA sequence: TGTGCCAGCTCCGAGGGGAACCCCGGGGAGCTGTTTTTT.

This CDR3 reads CASSRFGLAIYNEQFF. The CDR3 nucleotides read TGTGCCAGCAGTCGATTTGGACTAGCGATATACAATGAGCAGTTCTTC. The chain links TRBV27 to TRBJ2-1; 9 bases map to TRBD2. The length of the CDR3 is 16 residues. Losses at the gene ends were 5 bases for V and 4 bases for J; bases not matched to a gene: 9. Germline V gene lookup returns CDR1 MNHEY and CDR2 SMNVEV (reference sequence).

The V gene is TRBV5-5, the J gene TRBJ1-2; TRBD1 aligns across 7 bases. The germline V gene has CDR1 SGHKS and CDR2 YYEKEE (reference sequence). V lost 0 bases and J lost 5; bases outside the gene matches: 7. The CDR3 contains 15 residues. CDR3 sequence reads: CASSLAGNRGYGYTF. CDR3 bases: TGTGCCAGCAGCTTGGCCGGAAACAGGGGATATGGCTACACCTTC.

The chain combines TRBV7-3 with TRBJ2-1, with TRBD2 matching 16 bases. Per the germline V gene, CDR1 is SGHTA and CDR2 is FQGTGA. This CDR3 is 18 amino acids long. V was clipped by 1 base and J by 5 bases; unmatched bases: 5. The CDR3 loop reads CASSLMGTSGRAHNEQFF. The CDR3 DNA is TGTGCCAGCAGCTTAATGGGGACTAGCGGGAGGGCCCACAATGAGCAGTTCTTC.

V and J are TRBV2 and TRBJ2-7; either TRBD1 or TRBD2 may fit D (5 bases each). CDR3 size: 11 residues. Germline V gene sequence: CDR1 SNHLY, CDR2 FYNNEI. The V and J ends lost 5 bases and 6 bases respectively, with 8 bases between them. This CDR3 is CASSLGGEQYF. The CDR3 DNA follows: TGTGCCAGCAGTCTTGGGGGCGAGCAGTACTTC.